This TCR beta chain was sequenced for a study of shared clonotypes between healthy human individuals. The study, taken as a whole, reports: Larger estimated richness was generally seen in naive subsets than in memory subsets. Represented genetic and exposure-history diversity was restricted by having few donors. Sequencing depth was predicted to influence how clonotypes are shared among donors.

Naive CD8 cells lacked CD45RO and underwent positive selection for CCR7, leaving out terminally differentiated effector memory CD45RA+ cells. The junction had 5 bases not matched to a gene; V was cut back by 4 bases and J by 3 bases. Looked up from germline, CDR1 is MNHEY and CDR2 is SVGAGI. The CDR3 consists of 14 residues. Several immunoSEQ plates held equal portions of the genomic DNA taken from each subset. This table comes from immunoSEQ multiplex PCR, and its TCRdb copy is limited to in-frame clones, with some not included. The table shows some 2 million clones, with less than 95% occurring only once. As for this clone: Its antigen is still unknown. The same CDR3 is also encoded by other DNA sequences in this sample.

This TCR was sampled from a young man in good health. The chain is built from TRBV6-5 and TRBJ1-2, with TRBD1 matching over 7 bases. Input material: naive CD8+ T cells sorted from blood. CDR3 in DNA: TGTGCCAGCAGTTCCCCGCAGGGGGACTATGGCTACACCTTC. Protein sequence: CASSSPQGDYGYTF.